The 19 T cell receptor beta chains below were found in one sample sequenced in a study of human T cells and chemical hapten exposure (dated by TCRdb to the early 2020s). The library was prepared using RACE. The sequencing machine was a NextSeq 500. The public reads were quality trimmed at Q25 with fastp and then assembled into clones with MiXCR by TCRdb, keeping productive beta chains. Rows merge per CDR3 protein into single entries with the most common DNA and genes. In all, the sample holds some 81,000 distinct CDR3 sequences, and roughly 12% of those were seen once. Together, the top ten hold 1.6% of the sample. The sample's time point, from its label and the paper: patch test 2, 6 weeks after DPC sensitization. The treatment or condition label on this specimen signifies: therapeutic diphenylcyclopropenone sensitization with weekly scalp DPC. This specimen was whole blood, taken in connection with sensitization to the hapten diphenylcyclopropenone (DPC). These receptor sequences come from a man younger than 35 with alopecia areata. Some clones in this sample may be carry-over from other donors' samples.

This clonotype was found a few times. The gene calls are TRBV21-1 and TRBJ2-5; the table's D call of TRBD2 was not tested on the DNA. TRBV21-1 is recorded as a pseudogene. This CDR3 contains 17 residues. CDR3 nucleotides: TGTGCCAGCAGCAATCTAACGAGGACCCTGTACCAAGAGACCCAGTACTTC. Translating gives CASSNLTRTLYQETQYF.

J is TRBJ2-5 and V is TRBV11-2; the D is unclear. V was trimmed by 7 bases and J by 1 base, leaving 13 bases between them. Germline loops: CDR1 SGHAT, CDR2 FQNNGV. This CDR3 spans 14 amino acids. This CDR3 is CASTPGFSQETQYF. The CDR3 DNA is TGTGCCAGCACCCCCGGGTTCTCCCAAGAGACCCAGTACTTC.

A few counts support this clonotype. V and J are TRBV5-5 and TRBJ2-5, with D possibly being TRBD1 (6 bases). From germline, CDR1 is SGHKS and CDR2 YYEKEE (reference sequence). The V end was cut by 10 bases, the J end by 3 bases, with 16 bases between. CDR3 size: 13 residues. The CDR3 nucleotides read TGTGCCGGATCCAGGGGATTCGAAGAGACCCAGTACTTC. Protein product: CAGSRGFEETQYF.

This clonotype came up a few times. This rearrangement joins TRBV7-2 to TRBJ1-4, with D possibly matching TRBD1 (5 bases). The V and J ends lost 5 bases and 4 bases respectively, with 11 bases between them. Germline loops: CDR1 SGHTA, CDR2 FQGNSA. The CDR3 covers 14 residues. The CDR3 here is CASSPVRGNEKLFF. In nucleotides, the CDR3 is TGTGCCAGCAGCCCCGTAAGGGGTAATGAAAAACTGTTTTTT.

This clonotype occurred a few times. This chain links TRBV4-1 with TRBJ2-7, with D maybe TRBD1 (6 bases). The germline gives CDR1 MGHRA, CDR2 YSYEKL. V was shortened by 0 bases and J by 2 bases, with 8 bases between the two germline ends. CDR3 length equals 14 residues. The CDR3 loop reads CASSQEEGAYEQYF. CDR3 coding DNA: TGCGCCAGCAGCCAAGAAGAGGGGGCCTACGAGCAGTACTTC.

The gene calls are TRBV28 and TRBJ1-4, with 7 bases that match TRBD1. The CDR3 length is 12 residues. Germline loops: CDR1 MDHEN, CDR2 SYDVKM. The junction had 7 bases not matched to a gene; V was cut back by 4 bases and J by 14 bases. CDR3 sequence reads: CASSSQGLELFF. The CDR3 DNA reads as TGTGCCAGCAGTTCACAGGGGTTAGAGCTGTTTTTT.

This clonotype occurred many times. J is TRBJ1-5 and V is TRBV27; a weak D match, TRBD1 (5 bases). V shed 3 bases and J shed 6 bases, with 12 bases lying between them. The V gene's germline CDR1 is MNHEY and CDR2 SMNVEV (reference sequence). The length of the CDR3 is 14 residues. In nucleotides, the CDR3 is TGTGCCAGCAGTTTGGTTGGGGGTAGTCAGCCCCAGCATTTT. Encoded protein: CASSLVGGSQPQHF.

Many counts were recorded for this clonotype. This chain joins TRBV20-1 and TRBJ2-1; 8 bases align to TRBD1. The CDR3 runs 14 residues. Germline V gene lookup returns CDR1 DFQATT and CDR2 SNEGSKA (reference sequence). V shed 2 bases, J shed 7 bases, and the junction held 7 bases outside the gene matches. CDR3 residues: CSARTRGRWNEQFF. In DNA form, the CDR3 reads TGCAGTGCTAGAACCAGGGGGCGGTGGAATGAGCAGTTCTTC.

This clonotype was picked up many times. The rearrangement links TRBV2 to TRBJ2-1; 9 positions match TRBD1. This CDR3 comprises 15 residues. V lost 3 bases and J lost 9; bases outside the gene matches: 9. In germline, CDR1 is SNHLY, CDR2 FYNNEI. The CDR3 coding sequence is TGTGCCAGCAGTGAGTTGGGACAGGGTGGTTCTGAGCAGTTCTTC. Residues: CASSELGQGGSEQFF.

This clonotype was found many times. The chain couples TRBV3-1 to TRBJ1-1; weak D call: TRBD1 (5 bases). Germline assignment: CDR1 LGHDT and CDR2 YNNKEL (reference sequence). V was trimmed by 4 bases and J by 1 base, leaving 7 bases between them. The CDR3 loop spans 13 amino acids. CDR3 DNA: TGTGCCAGCAGCCCTACAGGGAACACTGAAGCTTTCTTT. As protein: CASSPTGNTEAFF.

A few counts support this clonotype. The rearrangement links TRBV7-8 to TRBJ2-2; 9 nucleotides align to TRBD2. The CDR3 has 19 residues. CDR1 is SGHVS, CDR2 FQNEAQ, per germline. Unmatched junction bases numbered 19, after V lost 7 bases and J lost 4 bases. Here the CDR3 reads CASNSPFWRGGLRTGELFF. CDR3 nucleotide sequence: TGTGCCAGCAACTCCCCATTCTGGCGGGGGGGCCTACGCACCGGGGAGCTGTTTTTT.

The chain combines TRBV2 with TRBJ1-6, with D perhaps matching TRBD1 (5 bases). Trimming took 6 bases from V and 8 from J, leaving 14 bases between them. The CDR3 sequence is 14 residues long. The germline CDR1 and CDR2 sequences are SNHLY and FYNNEI. The CDR3 loop is CASSAGPPYSPLHF. DNA of the CDR3: TGTGCCAGCAGCGCGGGACCCCCTTATTCACCCCTCCACTTT.

In its sample, this clonotype was seen a few times. The chain recombines TRBV6-2 or TRBV6-3 with TRBJ2-7; no firm D call. Germline V gene data show CDR1 as MNHEY and CDR2 as SVGEGT. The CDR3 sequence is 11 residues long. Trimming took 4 bases from V and 2 from J, leaving 3 bases between them. In DNA form, the CDR3 reads TGTGCCAGCAGTTCGGCCTACGAGCAGTACGTC. The encoded protein is CASSSAYEQYV.

This clonotype was observed at least ten times. The CDR3 sequence is CSVPGGTGGSYEQYF. The CDR3 DNA is TGCAGCGTCCCAGGGGGGACAGGGGGCTCCTACGAGCAGTACTTC. This chain joins TRBV29-1 and TRBJ2-7, with TRBD1 matching 11 bases. After removal of 6 bases from V and 0 bases from J, the junction contained 7 bases not matched to a gene. The CDR3 length is 15 residues. CDR1 and CDR2 from the germline V gene are SQVTM and ANQGSEA.

This clonotype was observed a handful of times. This chain joins TRBV7-8 and TRBJ2-6; TRBD1 is a possible D gene (6 bases). CDR3 size: 17 residues. Germline V gene data show CDR1 as SGHVS and CDR2 as FQNEAQ. Trimming stripped 0 bases from V and 7 bases from J, with 16 bases between. The CDR3 DNA sequence: TGTGCCAGCAGCTTAGCGTTGAGAACAGGGATAGCCAACGTCCTGACTTTC. This gives the protein CASSLALRTGIANVLTF.

This clonotype was detected ten times or more. This rearrangement joins TRBV7-8 to TRBJ2-5, with D hard to call. Germline lookup yields CDR1 SGHVS and CDR2 FQNEAQ. The CDR3 has 15 residues. V lost 4 bases and J lost 0, with 12 bases in between. CDR3: CASSSGMANQETQYF. CDR3 DNA: TGTGCCAGCAGCTCAGGCATGGCAAACCAAGAGACCCAGTACTTC. The complete variable domain, with remaining parts taken from reference TRBV7-8 and TRBJ2-5, reads GAGVSQSPRYKVAKRGQDVALRCDPISGHVSLFWYQQALGQGPEFLTYFQNEAQLDKSGLPSDRFFAERPEGSVSTLKIQRTQQEDSAVYLCASSSGMANQETQYFGPGTRLLVL.

The V call is TRBV27, the J call TRBJ2-5; D perhaps matches TRBD1 (6 bases). Between the trimmed V and J ends, which lost 3 bases and 2 bases, there was a span of 13 bases. Germline assignment: CDR1 MNHEY and CDR2 SMNVEV (reference sequence). The CDR3 extends over 15 amino acids. The CDR3 DNA is TGTGCCAGCAGTTTGGGGGCACAACCACAAGAGACCCAGTACTTC. Translation gives CASSLGAQPQETQYF.

This clonotype was found many times. The V gene is TRBV28, the J gene TRBJ1-2, with 9 bases matching TRBD1. CDR3 length: 14 residues. Germline trimming cut 6 bases from V and 7 bases from J; bases unmatched to any gene: 9. Germline CDR1 is MDHEN and CDR2 is SYDVKM. CDR3 coding DNA: TGTGCCAGCAGCCTTAGGGGGACAGGGTTTGGCTACACCTTC. Protein sequence: CASSLRGTGFGYTF.

The CDR3 reads CASSFVGNTEAFF. The CDR3 bases are TGTGCCAGCAGCTTTGTAGGGAACACTGAAGCTTTCTTT. The genes are TRBV5-5 and TRBJ1-1; unclear D gene. Germline V gene sequence: CDR1 SGHKS, CDR2 YYEKEE (reference sequence). The CDR3 extends over 13 amino acids. V lost 2 bases and J lost 1, with 6 bases in between.